The rows below give T cell receptor beta chains drawn from one sample of a study of blood T cell repertoires in COVID-19. TCRdb's table, derived via immunoSEQ multiplex PCR, lists solely in-frame clones and lacks some. This table holds 150,000 or so clones, 82% found once. Sequencing was carried out using peripheral blood. These receptors all stem from a human donor with acute or convalescent COVID-19. The donor label of this sample is uncertain. Both conserved end residues are part of each CDR3. D genes are given only for firm matches. The size entry is marked missing in some rows and otherwise reads once, few, many or a size class.

v_call,d_call,j_call,clone_size,cdr3_aa,cdr3_nt
TRBV28,.,TRBJ1-2,few,CASSYMTENYGYTF,TGTGCCAGCAGCTACATGACGGAGAACTATGGCTACACCTTC
TRBV2,TRBD1,TRBJ1-2,.,CASSPGQLNYGYTF,TGTGCCAGCAGCCCGGGACAGCTTAACTATGGCTACACCTTC
TRBV6-6,.,TRBJ1-5,.,CASFSGSNQPQHF,TGTGCCAGCTTCAGCGGGAGCAATCAGCCCCAGCATTTT
TRBV11-2,.,TRBJ2-1,.,CASSLDNWLYNEQFF,TGTGCCAGCAGCTTAGATAATTGGCTTTACAATGAGCAGTTCTTC
TRBV5-1,TRBD2,TRBJ2-3,.,CASSSSMTSGLTDTQYF,TGCGCCAGCAGCTCTTCCATGACTAGCGGGCTCACAGATACGCAGTATTTT
TRBV5-1,.,TRBJ2-3,.,CASSFGRKQGGTDTQYF,TGCGCCAGCAGCTTTGGGCGGAAACAGGGTGGCACAGATACGCAGTATTTT
TRBV19,.,TRBJ2-4,.,CASSFDNQAKNIQYF,TGTGCCAGTAGTTTCGACAATCAAGCCAAAAACATTCAGTACTTC
TRBV7-9,.,TRBJ1-1,.,CASSRRPGAFF,TGTGCCAGCAGCCGTAGACCAGGAGCTTTCTTT
TRBV27,TRBD1,TRBJ1-1,once,CASSATGGARTEAFF,TGTGCCAGCAGTGCTACAGGGGGCGCGAGGACTGAAGCTTTCTTT
TRBV2,.,TRBJ2-5,.,CASSVIGVQETQYF,TGTGCCAGCAGTGTGATAGGGGTTCAAGAGACCCAGTACTTC
TRBV30,.,TRBJ1-3,.,CAWNPGGNTIYF,TGTGCCTGGAACCCAGGGGGAAACACCATATATTTT
TRBV27,TRBD2,TRBJ2-5,.,CASARGDGTQYF,TGTGCCAGCGCGCGGGGGGACGGGACCCAGTACTTC
TRBV2,TRBD1,TRBJ1-6,.,CASSDWDRGNSPLHF,TGTGCCAGCAGTGACTGGGACAGGGGTAATTCACCCCTCCACTTT
TRBV6-5,TRBD1,TRBJ1-2,.,CASSRQGSNYGYTF,TGTGCCAGCAGCCGACAGGGCTCTAACTATGGCTACACCTTC
TRBV18,.,TRBJ1-2,.,CATTENYGYTF,TGTGCCACCACAGAGAACTATGGCTACACCTTC
TRBV18,.,TRBJ2-1,.,CASSLGGEQFF,TGTGCCAGCTCCCTCGGGGGTGAGCAGTTCTTC
TRBV6-9,.,TRBJ1-1,.,CASSSTPPRAFF,TGTGCCAGCAGTTCTACTCCCCCTCGGGCTTTCTTT
TRBV5-1,TRBD1,TRBJ1-2,.,CASSLVGQGAYDYGYTF,TGCGCCAGCAGCTTGGTGGGACAGGGGGCTTATGACTATGGCTACACCTTC
TRBV7-9,.,TRBJ1-3,.,CASSQGQISGNTIYF,TGTGCCAGCAGCCAAGGACAGATCTCTGGAAACACCATATATTTT
TRBV11-3,TRBD2,TRBJ2-3,once,CASSLDGTRGQSGTQYF,TGTGCCAGCAGCTTAGACGGGACTAGAGGCCAGTCGGGTACGCAGTATTTT
TRBV6-5,.,TRBJ2-7,once,CASSYRGAPYEQYF,TGTGCCAGCAGTTACCGGGGGGCCCCGTACGAGCAGTACTTC
TRBV30,.,TRBJ1-1,.,CAWVRDTEAFF,TGTGCCTGGGTCAGGGACACTGAAGCTTTCTTT
TRBV2,.,TRBJ2-7,.,CASSAGSEQYF,TGTGCCAGCAGTGCGGGATCCGAGCAGTACTTC
TRBV25-1,.,TRBJ1-2,.,CASSDFSGYTF,TGTGCCAGCAGTGACTTCAGTGGCTACACCTTC
TRBV7-9,TRBD1,TRBJ1-4,.,CASSLAGQSNEKLFF,TGTGCCAGCAGCTTAGCGGGACAGTCTAATGAAAAACTGTTTTTT
TRBV6-2/TRBV6-3,TRBD2,TRBJ2-1,.,CASSSPRGLAGSSYNEQFF,TGTGCCAGCAGTAGCCCCCGCGGGCTAGCGGGGTCCTCCTACAATGAGCAGTTCTTC
TRBV2,TRBD2,TRBJ2-5,.,CASSEERGIGNF,TGTGCCAGCAGTGAGGAGCGGGGCATTGGAAACTTC
TRBV10-3,TRBD2,TRBJ2-1,.,CAIGTSGMQEQFF,TGTGCCATCGGGACTAGCGGAATGCAGGAGCAGTTCTTC
TRBV7-9,TRBD1,TRBJ1-4,.,CASSSSDRGSEKLFF,TGTGCCAGCAGCTCCTCGGACAGGGGAAGCGAAAAACTGTTTTTT
TRBV12-5,.,TRBJ1-2,.,CASGPYPPLYGYTF,TGTGCTAGTGGCCCCTACCCGCCCCTCTATGGCTACACCTTC
TRBV6-6,TRBD1,TRBJ1-6,.,CASSPDRGQSPLHF,TGTGCCAGCAGTCCGGACAGGGGGCAATCACCCCTCCACTTT
TRBV18,.,TRBJ1-2,.,CASSPGDMGYGYTF,TGTGCCAGCTCACCGGGGGACATGGGCTATGGCTACACCTTC
TRBV12-3/TRBV12-4,.,TRBJ2-7,.,CASSPSDEQYF,TGTGCCAGCAGTCCTAGCGACGAGCAGTACTTC
TRBV19,.,TRBJ1-2,.,CASRDRSTNYGYTF,TGTGCCAGTAGGGACAGATCAACTAACTATGGCTACACCTTC
TRBV7-9,.,TRBJ1-2,few,CASSSRDIYGYTF,TGTGCCAGCAGCTCCAGGGACATCTATGGCTACACCTTC
TRBV11-2,TRBD1,TRBJ1-2,.,CASSSGTGGGGYTF,TGTGCCAGCAGCTCCGGGACAGGGGGCGGTGGCTACACCTTC
TRBV7-9,.,TRBJ2-3,once,CASSFTGNTDTQYF,TGTGCCAGCAGCTTTACCGGGAACACAGATACGCAGTATTTT
TRBV5-1,.,TRBJ2-5,.,CASNPQGRQETQYF,TGCGCCAGCAACCCACAGGGTCGCCAAGAGACCCAGTACTTC
TRBV19,.,TRBJ2-1,.,CASSISWTTNNYNEQFF,TGTGCCAGTAGTATCTCCTGGACTACCAACAACTACAATGAGCAGTTCTTC
TRBV10-2,.,TRBJ1-5,.,CASKRLGGGKPQHF,TGCGCCAGCAAGAGGCTCGGGGGGGGGAAGCCCCAGCATTTT
TRBV18,TRBD2,TRBJ2-3,.,CASSPTSGSTDTQYF,TGTGCCAGCTCTCCTACTAGCGGGAGCACAGATACGCAGTATTTT
TRBV5-4,.,TRBJ1-4,few,CASSLGRGGEKLFF,TGTGCCAGCAGCTTGGGCCGGGGGGGCGAAAAACTGTTTTTT
TRBV19,.,TRBJ1-6,.,CACGANNSPLHF,TGTGCCTGCGGGGCCAACAATTCACCCCTCCACTTT
TRBV3-1/TRBV3-2,.,TRBJ1-2,.,CASSQDSRVYYGYTF,TGTGCCAGCAGCCAAGATTCGAGGGTCTACTATGGCTACACCTTC
TRBV14,.,TRBJ2-3,.,CASSHPRPGQGPDTQYF,TGTGCCAGCAGCCATCCTCGCCCGGGACAAGGGCCAGATACGCAGTATTTT
TRBV7-3,TRBD2,TRBJ2-7,.,CASSPKGTSGFFSYEQYF,TGTGCCAGCAGCCCAAAGGGGACTAGCGGGTTTTTCTCCTACGAGCAGTACTTC
TRBV3-1/TRBV3-2,.,TRBJ2-3,.,CASSQANRDTQYF,TGTGCCAGCAGCCAAGCAAACAGGGATACGCAGTATTTT
TRBV7-6,TRBD1,TRBJ1-2,.,CASSKGGRNGYTF,TGTGCCAGCAGCAAAGGGGGCAGAAATGGCTACACCTTC
TRBV5-1,TRBD1,TRBJ1-2,.,CASSPGQNYGYTF,TGCGCCAGCAGCCCGGGACAGAACTATGGCTACACCTTC
TRBV5-1,.,TRBJ1-1,.,CASSLAVGSGIEAFF,TGCGCCAGCAGCTTGGCCGTCGGGTCAGGGATCGAAGCTTTCTTT
TRBV10-3,.,TRBJ1-1,.,CAISEREAEAFF,TGTGCCATCAGTGAAAGGGAGGCCGAAGCTTTCTTT
TRBV7-2,TRBD2,TRBJ2-1,.,CASSFPGGVQEQFF,TGTGCCAGCAGCTTCCCGGGGGGGGTCCAGGAGCAGTTCTTC
TRBV5-1,.,TRBJ1-1,.,CASSSDGQRTEAFF,TGCGCCAGCAGCTCTGACGGACAGCGGACTGAAGCTTTCTTT